This is a list of T cell receptor beta chains from one sample in a study of CD8+CD57+ T cells in acquired aplastic anemia. TCRdb re-called the reads through MiXCR, storing one row per CDR3 protein. The sample carries about 160,000 distinct CDR3 sequences, 45% to 50% recorded once. Material: sorted CD4+, CD8+, or CD8+CD57+ T cells (not recorded which) from PBMCs. The source of these receptors is a human donor with aplastic anemia. Each CDR3 is given with its conserved first and last residue. D genes are given only for firm matches. Not all rows give a size; the values are once, few, many and, for expanded clones, a class.

.	TRBV13	TRBJ2-2	TRBD1	CASSSGQGNTGELFF	TGTGCCAGCAGCTCGGGACAGGGGAACACCGGGGAGCTGTTTTTT
many	TRBV5-5	TRBJ1-6	.	CASSLGQNTNSPLHF	TGTGCCAGCAGCTTGGGACAGAATACCAATTCACCCCTCCACTTT
.	TRBV12-3/TRBV12-4	TRBJ2-2	TRBD2	CASSWTLTGVIAGVDTGELFF	TGTGCCAGCAGTTGGACCCTAACAGGGGTAATAGCGGGAGTCGACACCGGGGAGCTGTTTTTT
many	TRBV5-4	TRBJ1-5	.	CASSFFPTDGNNQPQHF	TGTGCCAGCAGCTTTTTCCCGACGGACGGGAATAATCAGCCCCAGCATTTT
.	TRBV2	TRBJ1-5	.	CASSGGVLLRQPQHF	TGTGCCAGCAGTGGGGGCGTGCTGCTGCGGCAGCCCCAGCATTTT
.	TRBV29-1	TRBJ1-3	.	CSVEVGDTIYF	TGCAGCGTTGAAGTGGGAGACACCATATATTTT
.	TRBV20-1	TRBJ1-5	.	CSAREAKGSNQPQHF	TGCAGTGCTAGAGAGGCGAAGGGGAGCAATCAGCCCCAGCATTTT
.	TRBV19	TRBJ2-1	.	CASRTLGDEQFF	TGTGCCAGTCGTACCCTTGGGGATGAGCAGTTCTTC
many	TRBV7-3	TRBJ2-2	.	CASSFNRPRRDGRELFF	TGTGCCAGCAGCTTTAATCGTCCTAGGCGGGACGGCAGGGAGCTGTTTTTT
few	TRBV7-2	TRBJ2-6	.	CASREGSGANVLTF	TGTGCCAGCAGGGAGGGTTCGGGGGCCAACGTCCTGACTTTC
.	TRBV12-3/TRBV12-4	TRBJ1-5	TRBD1	CASSLGQNNQPQHF	TGTGCCAGCAGTTTGGGACAGAACAATCAGCCCCAGCATTTT
.	TRBV18	TRBJ1-1	.	CASSPQGAEAFF	TGTGCCAGCTCACCACAGGGGGCTGAAGCTTTCTTT
many	TRBV7-3	TRBJ2-7	TRBD1	CASSVDRGSSYEQYF	TGTGCCAGCAGTGTGGACAGGGGGAGTTCCTACGAGCAGTACTTC
many	TRBV11-1	TRBJ2-7	.	CASSLPNSAYYEQYF	TGTGCCAGCAGCTTACCGAACAGCGCATACTACGAGCAGTACTTC
many	TRBV4-1	TRBJ2-5	TRBD2	CASSQVGTSQETQYF	TGCGCCAGCAGCCAAGTAGGGACTAGCCAAGAGACCCAGTACTTC
.	TRBV19	TRBJ2-7	.	CARVEGAGYEQYF	TGTGCTAGAGTTGAGGGCGCCGGCTACGAGCAGTACTTC
.	TRBV4-2	TRBJ1-3	TRBD1	CASSQDPGGENTIYF	TGTGCCAGCAGCCAAGATCCAGGGGGCGAAAACACCATATATTTT
many	TRBV10-3	TRBJ1-2	.	CAISAPDSDYGYTF	TGTGCCATCAGTGCGCCGGACAGCGACTATGGCTACACCTTC
many	TRBV11-2	TRBJ1-5	.	CASSLEGKPCPSNQPQHF	TGTGCCAGCAGCTTAGAAGGTAAGCCTTGTCCTAGCAATCAGCCCCAGCATTTT
.	TRBV19	TRBJ2-5	TRBD1	CASSIRDSNQPQYF	TGTGCCAGTAGTATCCGGGACAGCAATCAGCCCCAGTACTTC
.	TRBV5-1	TRBJ2-7	.	CASSLGAAREQYF	TGCGCCAGCAGCTTGGGCGCGGCCCGCGAGCAGTACTTC
.	TRBV19	TRBJ1-6	.	CASSIVDSPLHF	TGTGCCAGTAGTATAGTTGATTCACCCCTCCACTTT
.	TRBV5-1	TRBJ2-3	TRBD2	CASSGSGTRGADTQYF	TGCGCCAGCAGCGGGTCCGGGACTAGGGGCGCAGATACGCAGTATTTT
.	TRBV24-1	TRBJ1-2	TRBD1	CATSDPTGGNYGSTF	TGTGCCACCAGTGACCCGACAGGGGGCAACTATGGCTCCACCTTC
.	TRBV20-1	TRBJ2-1	TRBD2	CSARDYSGLEAVNEQFF	TGCAGTGCTAGAGATTATAGCGGACTAGAGGCTGTCAATGAGCAGTTCTTC
.	TRBV2	TRBJ2-7	.	CASRESYEQYF	TGTGCCAGCAGGGAATCTTACGAGCAGTACTTC
few	TRBV6-5	TRBJ2-7	.	CASSYRGLSSYEQYF	TGTGCCAGCAGTTACAGGGGCCTTAGCTCCTACGAGCAGTACTTC
many	TRBV12-3/TRBV12-4	TRBJ1-1	.	CASSQTASRTEAFF	TGTGCCAGCAGCCAAACGGCGAGTCGAACTGAAGCTTTCTTT
many	TRBV10-3	TRBJ2-3	.	CAISELSGDSSTDTQYF	TGTGCCATCAGTGAGTTGAGCGGAGATTCTAGCACAGATACGCAGTATTTT
many	TRBV12-3/TRBV12-4	TRBJ2-2	.	CASSLQGPNTGELFF	TGTGCCAGCAGCCTCCAGGGGCCAAACACCGGGGAGCTGTTTTTT
.	TRBV5-1	TRBJ2-7	TRBD1	CASSTTGVGDEQYF	TGCGCCAGCAGCACGACAGGGGTCGGCGACGAGCAGTACTTC
many	TRBV3-1	TRBJ1-2	.	CASSQGQPTTYGYTF	TGTGCCAGCAGCCAAGGGCAGCCAACTACCTATGGCTACACCTTC
.	TRBV6-5	TRBJ2-2	.	CASSYLTSAGELFF	TGTGCCAGCAGTTACCTGACATCGGCCGGGGAGCTGTTTTTT
.	TRBV7-9	TRBJ1-2	.	CASSSVMGGLSGYTF	TGTGCCAGCAGCTCCGTGATGGGGGGCTTGTCTGGCTACACCTTC
.	TRBV12-3/TRBV12-4	TRBJ1-5	.	CASSLAPPGQNQPQHF	TGTGCCAGCAGTTTAGCGCCCCCAGGGCAGAATCAGCCCCAGCATTTT
few	TRBV20-1	TRBJ2-1	.	CSARARYNEQFF	TGCAGTGCTAGAGCTCGTTACAATGAGCAGTTCTTC
.	TRBV9	TRBJ2-1	.	CASSTRGTEQFF	TGTGCCAGCAGCACCCGGGGCACCGAGCAGTTCTTC
.	TRBV20-1	TRBJ2-7	TRBD2	CSARPGGGGEQYF	TGCAGTGCTAGACCCGGTGGCGGGGGCGAGCAGTACTTC
.	TRBV27	TRBJ2-7	TRBD1	CASSSRGLWADEQYF	TGTGCCAGCAGTTCCAGGGGGCTGTGGGCCGACGAGCAGTACTTC
.	TRBV15	TRBJ2-7	.	CATSRDRISYGQYF	TGTGCCACCAGCAGAGATCGAATTAGCTACGGGCAGTACTTC
.	TRBV4-2	TRBJ1-5	.	CASSQETVNQPQHF	TGTGCCAGCAGCCAAGAGACAGTCAATCAGCCCCAGCATTTT
many	TRBV4-1	TRBJ1-2	.	CASSPGGRGQLNYGYTF	TGCGCCAGCAGCCCAGGCGGACGGGGACAACTGAACTATGGCTACACCTTC
few	TRBV20-1	TRBJ1-2	.	CSATRTDNYGYTF	TGCAGTGCTACCCGGACGGATAACTATGGCTACACCTTC
few	TRBV30	TRBJ1-2	TRBD1	CAWSVDRGLYGYTF	TGTGCCTGGAGTGTAGACAGGGGACTCTATGGCTACACCTTC
.	TRBV7-8	TRBJ1-5	.	CASSLGPLGGNQPQHF	TGTGCCAGCAGCTTAGGCCCTTTAGGCGGCAATCAGCCCCAGCATTTT
many	TRBV30	TRBJ2-7	.	CAWSKGEQYF	TGTGCCTGGAGTAAGGGCGAGCAGTACTTC
many	TRBV6-5	TRBJ1-5	.	CASSYIQVNQPQHF	TGTGCCAGCAGTTACATACAGGTCAATCAGCCCCAGCATTTT